The entry below gives a single T cell receptor (beta chain) sequence along with its context. What it binds is not known. TCRdb called the 5' RACE reads again in MiXCR, with one record for every CDR3 protein. The table includes about 660,000 distinct CDR3 sequences, less than 10% detected once. The sample comes from a study of identical twins. Points from the study as a whole: Less excess twin sharing appeared in beta out-of-frame sequences.

After removal of 1 base from V and 6 bases from J, the junction contained 11 bases not matched to a gene. The CDR3 is made up of 17 amino acids. Germline CDR1 and CDR2: LGHNA and YNFKEQ. This same sample was also part of a study on yellow fever vaccine responses in identical twins.

This rearrangement joins TRBV4-2 to TRBJ2-3, with 9 bases lining up with TRBD2. This clonotype originated in a woman between 18 and 29 years old in good health. The specimen was PBMCs. CDR3: CASSQVGLSGSVDTQYF. CDR3 in DNA: TGTGCCAGCAGCCAAGTAGGTCTTAGCGGGAGTGTGGATACGCAGTATTTT.